One sample yielded the 10 T cell receptor beta chains listed below, sequenced in a study of radiation and T cells in renal cell carcinoma. Documented time point: blood 2 weeks post-SBRT. Treatment of the sample: 15 Gy SBRT to primary tumor, nephrectomy 4 weeks later. The table came from immunoSEQ multiplex PCR; TCRdb's copy has only in-frame clones and leaves some out. This sample carries fewer than 55,000 clones, less than 85% of them seen once, and the ten largest clones take around 28%. The material sequenced was blood, taken from a patient whose treatment included radiotherapy and nephrectomy. The receptors come from a woman in her 70s with renal cell carcinoma.

This clone was observed a few times. The rearrangement links TRBV5-1 to TRBJ1-1; D may be TRBD1 (5 bases). V gave up 4 bases and J gave up 0 bases, with 7 bases separating them. The CDR3 covers 13 residues. Germline V gene sequence: CDR1 SGHRS, CDR2 YFSETQ. CDR3 region: CASSMGLNTEAFF. The CDR3 region has the DNA TGCGCCAGCAGCATGGGACTGAACACTGAAGCTTTCTTT.

This clone was observed a handful of times. The chain is built from TRBV4-2 and TRBJ1-5; D not resolved. V dropped 3 bases and J dropped 0 bases, with 6 bases sitting between them. The CDR3 contains 14 residues. CDR1 and CDR2 from the germline V gene are LGHNA and YNFKEQ. The CDR3 is CASSQAGSNQPQHF. In DNA, the CDR3 is TGTGCCAGCAGCCAGGCGGGTAGCAATCAGCCCCAGCATTTT.

The chain carries TRBV27 and TRBJ1-1; D is possibly TRBD1 (6 bases). This CDR3 spans 15 amino acids. Germline CDR1 and CDR2: MNHEY and SMNVEV (reference sequence). Trimming cost V 7 bases and J 1 base, with 16 bases left between them. The CDR3 DNA reads TGTGCCAGCACCCCGAGGTGGACAGAGAACACTGAAGCTTTCTTT. Encoded protein: CASTPRWTENTEAFF.

The V call is TRBV18, the J call TRBJ2-1; maybe TRBD1 (6 bases). With 1 base removed from V and 12 bases from J, the gap between germline ends came to 34 bases. Germline assignment: CDR1 KGHSH and CDR2 LQKENI. The CDR3 is 20 amino acids. CDR3: CASSPRLRGHSNPLQSGQFF. CDR3 coding DNA: TGTGCCAGCTCACCACGCCTCAGGGGACATAGTAACCCCCTCCAGAGTGGGCAGTTCTTC.

The chain joins TRBV11-2 to TRBJ2-7; TRBD2 matches at 8 bases. The V gene end was trimmed by 1 base and the J gene end by 4 bases; junction bases not matched to a gene: 15. Germline V gene data show CDR1 as SGHAT and CDR2 as FQNNGV. The CDR3 has 18 residues. The CDR3 loop reads CASSLGSFYGRDLYEQYF. The CDR3 DNA is TGTGCCAGCAGCTTAGGATCCTTCTACGGGAGGGACCTTTACGAGCAGTACTTC.

The V call is TRBV27, the J call TRBJ1-5; 7 bases align to TRBD1. Unmatched junction bases numbered 11, after V lost 6 bases and J lost 6 bases. This CDR3 is built from 15 residues. Per germline, CDR1 MNHEY and CDR2 SMNVEV (reference sequence). The DNA of the CDR3 is TGTGCCAGCAGCTCCGACAGGGCTTTGAGTCAGCCCCAGCATTTT. Amino acids: CASSSDRALSQPQHF.

By share, this clone ranks as large. The V gene is TRBV27, the J gene TRBJ2-7, with 8 bases that match TRBD2. Germline V gives CDR1 MNHEY, CDR2 SMNVEV (reference sequence). Losses at the gene ends were 5 bases for V and 4 bases for J; bases not matched to a gene: 4. The length of the CDR3 is 13 residues. This chain's CDR3 is CASSPTSEYEQYF. In nucleotides, the CDR3 is TGTGCCAGCAGTCCGACTAGCGAGTACGAGCAGTACTTC.

The rearrangement links TRBV29-1 to TRBJ2-5; 9 bases fit TRBD2. The CDR3 extends over 15 amino acids. With 2 bases clipped from V and 4 bases from J, the junction kept 8 bases outside the gene matches. Germline V lookup: CDR1 SQVTM, CDR2 ANQGSEA. CDR3 in DNA: TGCAGCGTTGAAATTAGCGGGAGTGGAGCAGAGACCCAGTACTTC. This gives the protein CSVEISGSGAETQYF.

CDR3 amino acids: CASSYGLPQDSYEQYF. The DNA for the CDR3 is TGTGCCAGCAGTTACGGCCTTCCACAGGATTCCTACGAGCAGTACTTC. The chain employs TRBV6-5 and TRBJ2-7, with D possibly matching TRBD1 (5 bases). The CDR3 loop spans 16 amino acids. The germline V and J ends were trimmed by 2 bases and 1 base, with 15 bases remaining between them. Germline loops: CDR1 MNHEY, CDR2 SVGAGI.

This chain uses TRBV28 with TRBJ1-2, with 8 bases lining up with TRBD1. The CDR3 has 14 residues. Germline CDR1 reads MDHEN; CDR2 reads SYDVKM. V trimming: 7 bases; J trimming: 2 bases; junction bases outside the gene matches: 6. Here the CDR3 reads CASTPDRANYGYTF. The CDR3 coding sequence is TGTGCCAGCACCCCGGACAGGGCCAACTATGGCTACACCTTC.